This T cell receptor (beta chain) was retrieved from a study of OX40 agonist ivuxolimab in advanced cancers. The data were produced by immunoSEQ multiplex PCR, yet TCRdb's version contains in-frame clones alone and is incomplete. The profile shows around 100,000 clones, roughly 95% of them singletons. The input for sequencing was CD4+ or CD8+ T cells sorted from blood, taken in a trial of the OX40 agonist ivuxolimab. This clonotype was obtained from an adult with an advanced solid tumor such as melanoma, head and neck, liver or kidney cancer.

The CDR3 region is CASSQLDTDYGYTF. CDR3 sequence (DNA): TGTGCCAGCAGCCAATTGGACACGGACTATGGCTACACCTTC. This chain connects TRBV14 to TRBJ1-2, with D possibly matching TRBD1 (5 bases). CDR3 length equals 14 residues. Trimming removed 2 bases from V and 3 bases from J, with 10 bases in between. CDR1 is SGHDN, CDR2 FVKESK, per germline.